A selection of T cell receptor beta chains follows, all from one sample in a study of blood T cell repertoires in COVID-19. The repertoire was sequenced with immunoSEQ multiplex PCR; TCRdb's copy has only in-frame clones and lacks some. The sample consists of around 160,000 clones, approximately 87% of them appearing once. Sequencing used peripheral blood. Every receptor here comes from a man older than 75 with acute or convalescent COVID-19. The CDR3 runs from the conserved cysteine through the conserved F or W. Fields, in order: V gene, D gene, J gene, clone size, CDR3 protein, CDR3 DNA. The D gene is left open where the match is weak. Not every row has a clone size; where given, it reads once, few, many or a size class.

TRBV3-1/TRBV3-2,TRBD1,TRBJ1-4,.,CASSGNRGRDEKLFF,TGTGCCAGCAGCGGCAACAGGGGGCGCGATGAAAAACTGTTTTTT
TRBV5-1,.,TRBJ2-2,.,CASSGVLAATNTGELFF,TGCGCCAGCAGCGGGGTCCTAGCAGCTACGAACACCGGGGAGCTGTTTTTT
TRBV3-1/TRBV3-2,TRBD2,TRBJ2-1,.,CASSPGTRDNEQFF,TGTGCCAGCAGTCCCGGGACTAGAGACAATGAGCAGTTCTTC
TRBV6-5,.,TRBJ2-3,.,CASRKSGTDTQYF,TGTGCCAGCAGGAAAAGCGGCACAGATACGCAGTATTTT
TRBV5-1,.,TRBJ2-1,.,CASSPGQPGLHEQFF,TGCGCCAGCAGCCCGGGACAACCGGGCTTACATGAGCAGTTCTTC
TRBV9,.,TRBJ1-1,.,CASSVTGNGGPEAFF,TGTGCCAGCAGCGTAACAGGGAATGGTGGACCTGAAGCTTTCTTT
TRBV27,.,TRBJ2-7,few,CASSFLGGSEYF,TGTGCCAGCAGTTTTCTCGGGGGATCGGAGTACTTC
TRBV5-1,TRBD1,TRBJ2-1,.,CASSLGGTGLYNEQFF,TGCGCCAGCAGCTTGGGGGGGACAGGGCTTTACAATGAGCAGTTCTTC
TRBV14,.,TRBJ2-2,.,CASSQVRTANTGELFF,TGTGCCAGCAGCCAAGTTAGGACAGCGAACACCGGGGAGCTGTTTTTT
TRBV9,TRBD1,TRBJ1-1,.,CASSVFGTGDTEAFF,TGTGCCAGCAGCGTCTTTGGGACAGGGGACACTGAAGCTTTCTTT
TRBV5-1,.,TRBJ1-1,.,CASSGLLNTEAFF,TGCGCCAGCAGCGGACTGTTGAACACTGAAGCTTTCTTT